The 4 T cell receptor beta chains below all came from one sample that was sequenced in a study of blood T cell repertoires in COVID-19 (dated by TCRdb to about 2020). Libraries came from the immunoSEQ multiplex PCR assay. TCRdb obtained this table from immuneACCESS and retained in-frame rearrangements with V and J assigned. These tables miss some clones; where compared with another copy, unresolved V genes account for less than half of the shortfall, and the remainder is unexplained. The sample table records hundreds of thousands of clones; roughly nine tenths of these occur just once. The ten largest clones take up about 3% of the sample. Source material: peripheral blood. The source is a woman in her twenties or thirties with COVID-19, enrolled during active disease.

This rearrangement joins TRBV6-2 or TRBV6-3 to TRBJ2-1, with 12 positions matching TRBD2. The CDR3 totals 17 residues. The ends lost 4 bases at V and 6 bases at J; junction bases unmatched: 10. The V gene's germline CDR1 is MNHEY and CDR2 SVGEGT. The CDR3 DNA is TGTGCCAGCAGTTCCCTGACTAGCGGGAGATCCATCAATGAGCAGTTCTTC. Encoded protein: CASSSLTSGRSINEQFF.

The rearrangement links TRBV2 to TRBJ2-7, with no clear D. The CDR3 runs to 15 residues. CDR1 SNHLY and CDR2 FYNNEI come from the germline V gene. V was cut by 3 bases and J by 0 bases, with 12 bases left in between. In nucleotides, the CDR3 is TGTGCCAGCAGTGACCGGATTAGGAGCTCCTACGAGCAGTACTTC. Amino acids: CASSDRIRSSYEQYF. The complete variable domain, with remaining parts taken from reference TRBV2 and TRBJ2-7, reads EPEVTQTPSHQVTQMGQEVILRCVPISNHLYFYWYRQILGQKVEFLVSFYNNEISEKSEIFDDQFSVERPDGSNFTLKIRSTKLEDSAMYFCASSDRIRSSYEQYFGPGTRLTVT.

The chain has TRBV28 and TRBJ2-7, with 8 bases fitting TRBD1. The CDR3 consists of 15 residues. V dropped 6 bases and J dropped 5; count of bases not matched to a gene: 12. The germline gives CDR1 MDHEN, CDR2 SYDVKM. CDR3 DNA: TGTGCCAGCAGCCCCCCGGGACAGGCAATCGACGAGCAGTACTTC. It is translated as CASSPPGQAIDEQYF. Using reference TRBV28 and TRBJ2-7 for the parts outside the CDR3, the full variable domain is DVKVTQSSRYLVKRTGEKVFLECVQDMDHENMFWYRQDPGLGLRLIYFSYDVKMKEKGDIPEGYSVSREKKERFSLILESASTNQTSMYLCASSPPGQAIDEQYFGPGTRLTVT.

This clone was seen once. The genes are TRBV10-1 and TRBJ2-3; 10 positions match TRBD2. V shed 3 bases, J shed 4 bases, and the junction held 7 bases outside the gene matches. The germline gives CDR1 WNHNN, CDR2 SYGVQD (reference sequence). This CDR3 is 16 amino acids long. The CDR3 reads CASSDPGLAEADTQYF. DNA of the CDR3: TGCGCCAGCAGTGACCCCGGACTAGCGGAGGCAGATACGCAGTATTTT.